The T cell receptor beta chain described here comes from a study of CD8 T cells in Susac syndrome (dated by TCRdb to between 2018 and 2021). The study in broad terms: The study used repertoire sequencing to test whether antigen drove CD8+ T cell activation and differentiation in Susac syndrome. Clonality of the CD8+ T cell repertoire was compared between about a dozen healthy donors, approximately 14 Susac syndrome patients and about 15 multiple sclerosis patients.

The investigation overall reported the following: The TCR sequencing and HLA analysis was acknowledged to have included a relatively small number of individuals.

From V the trimming removes 4 bases and from J it removes 8 bases, while the gene matches leave 14 bases of the junction unaccounted for. The CDR3 sequence holds 16 residues, the cysteine and phenylalanine included. Solely the CDR3 DNA is kept, with 48 bases framed from the first base. The germline V gene (reference sequence) provides CDR1 SGHNT and CDR2 YYREEE. RNA was extracted with the RNeasy kit and about 0.5 to 1 ug was reverse transcribed using random hexamers. The immunoSEQ multiplex PCR assay, covering 54 Vbeta and 13 Jbeta segments, was used to amplify TCR beta CDR3 regions. PCR amplification bias was corrected by using a synthetic template baseline for primer optimization and computational correction. Under the source paper's analysis protocol: Reads were annotated to V, D and J genes according to IMGT and were analyzed with immunoSEQ Analyzer, with only productive sequences retained. Clonality was computed as one minus Shannon entropy normalized by log2 of the number of productive unique sequences. For each patient and control, public and private clones were evaluated among the 100 most prevalent clones. Clones were defined as Susac-specific if absent from the healthy and MS cohorts, from 900 to 1,300 published viral clones and from other ImmuneACCESS disease sequences. TCRdb reprocessed the public reads (quality trimming at Q25 with fastp, clone calling with MiXCR) and kept in-frame beta chains. One record per CDR3 amino acid sequence lists the most common genes and DNA. For this entry, the V and J calls and clone size follow TCRdb and not the study's own pipeline. Within this sample are some 450,000 distinct CDR3 sequences, with around 85% of them counted one time only. The top ten clonotypes cover approximately 0.11% of the sample.

Turning to this clonotype: Its binding antigen is unknown. The sample holds no much larger clone one base away, and base qualities are not on file.

Peripheral blood CD8+ and CD4+ T cells from healthy donors, Susac syndrome patients and multiple sclerosis patients were profiled by high-throughput TCR beta sequencing. The multiple sclerosis controls were treatment-naive patients who had stable or active relapsing-remitting disease and met the revised McDonald criteria. Bulk CD8+ and CD4+ T cells were purified magnetically by negative isolation, whereas CD8+ TEMRA cells were enriched by FACS. Blood was collected in EDTA tubes and processed within 24 hours, with PBMCs isolated through density gradient centrifugation. PBMCs destined for TCR sequencing were cryopreserved in liquid nitrogen and later thawed in a 37 °C water bath. The sorted or isolated CD4+, CD8+ and CD8+ TEMRA cells reached a purity of at least 90%.

The clonotype comes from a human donor with multiple sclerosis. The V gene is TRBV5-4 and the J gene is TRBJ2-1, with 8 middle bases fitting TRBD1. Sequencing was done on a sample of CD8+ T cells from PBMCs. The nucleotide sequence reads as follows: TGTGCCAGCAGCCCGCCCAGGACAGGGTTAAATGATGAGCAGTTCTTC. It encodes CASSPPRTGLNDEQFF.